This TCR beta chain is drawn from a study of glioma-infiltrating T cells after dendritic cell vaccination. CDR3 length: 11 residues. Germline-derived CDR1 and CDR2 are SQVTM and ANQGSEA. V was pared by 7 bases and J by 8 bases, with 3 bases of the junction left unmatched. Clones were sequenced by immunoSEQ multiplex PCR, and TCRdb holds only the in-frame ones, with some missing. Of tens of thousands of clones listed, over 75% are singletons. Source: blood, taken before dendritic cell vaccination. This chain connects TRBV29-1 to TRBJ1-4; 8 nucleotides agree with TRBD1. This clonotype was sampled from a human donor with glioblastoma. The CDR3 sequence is CSAWTGEKLFF. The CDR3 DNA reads TGCAGCGCGTGGACAGGGGAAAAACTGTTTTTT.